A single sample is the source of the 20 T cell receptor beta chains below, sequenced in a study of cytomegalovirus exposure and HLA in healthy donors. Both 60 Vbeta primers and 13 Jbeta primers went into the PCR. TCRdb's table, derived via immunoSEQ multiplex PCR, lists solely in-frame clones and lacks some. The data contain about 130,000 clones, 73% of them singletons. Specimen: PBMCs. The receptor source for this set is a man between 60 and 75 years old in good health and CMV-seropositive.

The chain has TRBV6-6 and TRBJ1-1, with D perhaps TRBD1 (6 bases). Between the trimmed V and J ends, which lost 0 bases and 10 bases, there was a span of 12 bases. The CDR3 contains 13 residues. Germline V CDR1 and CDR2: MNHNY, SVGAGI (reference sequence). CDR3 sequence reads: CASSYSSQGTAFF. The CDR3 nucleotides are TGTGCCAGCAGTTACTCCTCACAGGGTACAGCTTTCTTT.

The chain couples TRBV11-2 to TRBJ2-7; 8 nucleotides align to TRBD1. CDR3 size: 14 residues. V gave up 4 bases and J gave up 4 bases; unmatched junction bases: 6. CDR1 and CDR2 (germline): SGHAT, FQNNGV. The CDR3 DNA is TGTGCCAGCAGCTACGGGACAGGTCGGTACGAGCAGTACTTC. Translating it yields CASSYGTGRYEQYF.

The CDR3 nucleotides are TGTGCCTGGGGACAGGACTCCGGAAACACCATATATTTT. Translation gives CAWGQDSGNTIYF. The chain links TRBV30 to TRBJ1-3, with 7 positions matching TRBD1. The CDR3 length is 13 residues. After removal of 5 bases from V and 4 bases from J, the junction contained 5 bases not matched to a gene. The germline V gene encodes CDR1 GTSNPN and CDR2 SVGIG (reference sequence).

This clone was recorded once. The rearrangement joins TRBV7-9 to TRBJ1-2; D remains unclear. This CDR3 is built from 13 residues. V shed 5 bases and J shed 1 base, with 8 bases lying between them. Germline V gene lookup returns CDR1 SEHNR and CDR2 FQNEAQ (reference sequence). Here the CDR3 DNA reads TGTGCCAGCAGCGTCCCCGGTAACTATGGCTACACCTTC. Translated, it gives CASSVPGNYGYTF.

The CDR3: CASSPTGDTEAFF. CDR3 coding DNA: TGTGCCAGCTCACCTACAGGGGACACTGAAGCTTTCTTT. V and J are TRBV18 and TRBJ1-1, with TRBD1 matching 7 bases. After removal of 3 bases from V and 3 bases from J, the junction contained 1 base not matched to a gene. Germline V gene sequence: CDR1 KGHSH, CDR2 LQKENI. The CDR3 is made up of 13 amino acids.

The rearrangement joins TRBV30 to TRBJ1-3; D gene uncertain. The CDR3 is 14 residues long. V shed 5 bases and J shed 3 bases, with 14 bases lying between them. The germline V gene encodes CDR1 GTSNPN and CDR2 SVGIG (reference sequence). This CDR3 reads CAWSAAIIGNTIYF. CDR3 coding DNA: TGTGCCTGGTCTGCGGCGATCATTGGAAACACCATATATTTT.

The CDR3 sequence is CASSFLGPGDGYTF. The CDR3 region has the DNA TGCGCCAGCAGCTTCCTCGGGCCGGGGGATGGCTACACCTTC. The chain recombines TRBV5-1 with TRBJ1-2; D possibly corresponds to TRBD1 (5 bases). Trimming stripped 2 bases from V and 6 bases from J, with 14 bases between. Germline V gene sequence: CDR1 SGHRS, CDR2 YFSETQ. The CDR3 runs 14 residues.

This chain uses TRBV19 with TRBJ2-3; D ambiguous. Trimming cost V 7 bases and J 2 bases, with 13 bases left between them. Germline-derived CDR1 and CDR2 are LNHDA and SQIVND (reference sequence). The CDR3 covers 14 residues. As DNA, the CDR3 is TGTGCCAGTACAGAGTCAGGTTACACAGATACGCAGTATTTT. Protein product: CASTESGYTDTQYF.

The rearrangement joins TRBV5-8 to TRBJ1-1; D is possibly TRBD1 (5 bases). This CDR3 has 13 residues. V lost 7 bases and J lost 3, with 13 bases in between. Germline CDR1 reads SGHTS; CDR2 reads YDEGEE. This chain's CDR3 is CASSDSLYTEAFF. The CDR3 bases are TGTGCCAGCTCAGACAGTCTATACACTGAAGCTTTCTTT.

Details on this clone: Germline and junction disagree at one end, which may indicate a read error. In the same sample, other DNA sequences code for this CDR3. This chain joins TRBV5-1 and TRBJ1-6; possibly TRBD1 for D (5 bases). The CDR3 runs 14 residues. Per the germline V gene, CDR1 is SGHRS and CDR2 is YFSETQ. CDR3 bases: TGCGCCAGCAGTTTGGGGCAGTTGAATTCACCCCTCCACTTT. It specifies CASSLGQLNSPLHF.

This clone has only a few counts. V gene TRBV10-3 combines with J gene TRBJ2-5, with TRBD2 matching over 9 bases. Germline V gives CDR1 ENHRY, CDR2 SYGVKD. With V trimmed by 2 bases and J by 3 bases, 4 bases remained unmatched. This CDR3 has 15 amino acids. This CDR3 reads CAISERLAGKETQYF. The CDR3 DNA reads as TGTGCCATCAGTGAGAGGCTAGCGGGGAAAGAGACCCAGTACTTC.

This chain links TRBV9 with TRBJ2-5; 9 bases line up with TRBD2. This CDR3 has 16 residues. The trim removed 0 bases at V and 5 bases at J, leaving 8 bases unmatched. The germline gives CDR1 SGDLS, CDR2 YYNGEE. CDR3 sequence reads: CASSVGGSGGEETQYF. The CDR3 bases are TGTGCCAGCAGCGTAGGGGGTAGCGGGGGTGAGGAGACCCAGTACTTC.

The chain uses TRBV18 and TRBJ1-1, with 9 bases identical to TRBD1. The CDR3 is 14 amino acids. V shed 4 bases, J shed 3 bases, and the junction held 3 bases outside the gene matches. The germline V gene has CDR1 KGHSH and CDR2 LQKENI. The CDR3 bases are TGTGCCAGCTCACGACGGGACAGGGACACTGAAGCTTTCTTT. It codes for CASSRRDRDTEAFF.

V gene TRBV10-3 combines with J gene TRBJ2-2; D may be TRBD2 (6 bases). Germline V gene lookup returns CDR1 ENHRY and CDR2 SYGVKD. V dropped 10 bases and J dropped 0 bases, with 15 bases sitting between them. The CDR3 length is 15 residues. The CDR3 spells CATLLGTSNTGELFF. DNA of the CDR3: TGTGCCACACTACTCGGGACTTCGAACACCGGGGAGCTGTTTTTT.

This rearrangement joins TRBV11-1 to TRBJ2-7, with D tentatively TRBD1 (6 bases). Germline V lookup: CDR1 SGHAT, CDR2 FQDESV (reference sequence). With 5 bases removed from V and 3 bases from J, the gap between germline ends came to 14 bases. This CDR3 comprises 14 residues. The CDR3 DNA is TGTGCCAGCAGCCAGGCAGGGGTCAACTACGAGCAGTACTTC. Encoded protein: CASSQAGVNYEQYF.

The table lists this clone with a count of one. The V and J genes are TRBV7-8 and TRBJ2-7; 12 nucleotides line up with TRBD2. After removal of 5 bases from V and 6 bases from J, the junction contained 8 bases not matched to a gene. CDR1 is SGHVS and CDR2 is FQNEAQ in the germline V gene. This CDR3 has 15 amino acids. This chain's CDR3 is CASSQLAGGLREQYF. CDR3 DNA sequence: TGTGCCAGCAGCCAACTAGCGGGGGGCCTTCGCGAGCAGTACTTC.

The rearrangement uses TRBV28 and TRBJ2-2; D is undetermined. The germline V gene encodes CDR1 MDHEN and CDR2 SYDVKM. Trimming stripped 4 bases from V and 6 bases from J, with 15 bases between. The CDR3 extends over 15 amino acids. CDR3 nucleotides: TGTGCCAGCAGTTCACCGGGTCGATGGGCCGGGGAGCTGTTTTTT. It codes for CASSSPGRWAGELFF. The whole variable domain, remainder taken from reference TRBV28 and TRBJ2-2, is DVKVTQSSRYLVKRTGEKVFLECVQDMDHENMFWYRQDPGLGLRLIYFSYDVKMKEKGDIPEGYSVSREKKERFSLILESASTNQTSMYLCASSSPGRWAGELFFGEGSRLTVL.

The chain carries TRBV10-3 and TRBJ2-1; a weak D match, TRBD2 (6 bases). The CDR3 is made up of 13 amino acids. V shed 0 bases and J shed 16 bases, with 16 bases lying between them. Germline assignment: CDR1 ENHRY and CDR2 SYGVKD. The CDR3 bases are TGTGCCATCAGTGAGTCGAGCCCCGGGGGATTATTCTTC. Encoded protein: CAISESSPGGLFF.

CDR3 amino acids: CASSLRTPNTEAFF. As DNA, the CDR3 is TGCGCCAGCAGCCTAAGGACACCTAACACTGAAGCTTTCTTT. This chain uses TRBV5-1 with TRBJ1-1; D perhaps matches TRBD1 (5 bases). CDR3 length: 14 residues. V was pared by 4 bases and J by 2 bases, with 12 bases between. Germline V gene sequence: CDR1 SGHRS, CDR2 YFSETQ. Full variable domain (outside the CDR3, taken from reference TRBV5-1 and TRBJ1-1): KAGVTQTPRYLIKTRGQQVTLSCSPISGHRSVSWYQQTPGQGLQFLFEYFSETQRNKGNFPGRFSGRQFSNSRSEMNVSTLELGDSALYLCASSLRTPNTEAFFGQGTRLTVV.

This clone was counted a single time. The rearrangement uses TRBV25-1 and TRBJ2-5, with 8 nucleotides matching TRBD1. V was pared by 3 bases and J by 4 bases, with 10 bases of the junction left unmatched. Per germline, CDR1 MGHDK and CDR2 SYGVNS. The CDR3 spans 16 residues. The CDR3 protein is CASSDYSGTGGETQYF. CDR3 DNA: TGTGCCAGCAGTGATTACTCCGGGACAGGAGGAGAGACCCAGTACTTC.